This T cell receptor (beta chain) appears in the sequencing data of a study of T cell responses to AZD1222 COVID-19 vaccine. The CDR3 sequence is 16 residues long. The V end lost 2 bases, the J end lost 1 base, and 12 bases lay between the germline ends. Germline CDR1 reads MNHEY; CDR2 reads SMNVEV (reference sequence). Generated by immunoSEQ multiplex PCR, the TCRdb table keeps only in-frame clones and is missing some. The sample consists of 160,000 or so clones, under 95% of them appearing once. Note on this clone: Its specificity is unknown.

Study-level results: It should be noted that donors were predominantly white British and more often female, and clonal diversity was possibly underestimated. Among those given AZD1222, only 6 or 7 were seropositive at baseline.

The sequencing used peripheral blood, collected on day 0 of AZD1222 vaccination. The TCR sequence derives from an adult in good health. The chain has TRBV27 and TRBJ1-5; D might be TRBD1 (6 bases). The CDR3 nucleotides read TGTGCCAGCAGTTTAACCCGACAGGCCAGCAATCAGCCCCAGCATTTT. Encoded protein: CASSLTRQASNQPQHF.